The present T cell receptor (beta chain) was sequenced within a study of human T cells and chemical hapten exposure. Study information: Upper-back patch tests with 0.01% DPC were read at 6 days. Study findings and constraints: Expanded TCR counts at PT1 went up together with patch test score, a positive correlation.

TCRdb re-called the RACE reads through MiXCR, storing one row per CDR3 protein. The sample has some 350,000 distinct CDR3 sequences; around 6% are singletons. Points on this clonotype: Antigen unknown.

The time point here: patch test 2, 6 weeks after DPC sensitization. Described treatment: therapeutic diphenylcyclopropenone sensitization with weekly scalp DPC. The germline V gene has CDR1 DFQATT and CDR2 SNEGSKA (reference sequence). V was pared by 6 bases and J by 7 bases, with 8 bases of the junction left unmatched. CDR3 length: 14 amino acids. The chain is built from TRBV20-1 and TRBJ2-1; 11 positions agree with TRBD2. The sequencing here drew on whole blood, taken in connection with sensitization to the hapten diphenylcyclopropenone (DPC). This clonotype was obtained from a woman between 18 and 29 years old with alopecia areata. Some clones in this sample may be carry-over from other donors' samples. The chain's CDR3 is CSAQGSGGANEQFF. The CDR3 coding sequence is TGCAGTGCCCAGGGTAGCGGGGGGGCGAATGAGCAGTTCTTC.